The present T cell receptor (beta chain) was sequenced within a study of PD-1 blockade in mismatch repair-deficient tumors. The protocol was immunoSEQ multiplex PCR, while the TCRdb copy is restricted to in-frame clones and leaves out a portion. Of around 51,000 clones listed, 81% are singletons. All patients were mismatch repair deficient, assessed by either PCR or immunohistochemistry. TCR sequencing covered a few patients who responded to pembrolizumab. The V gene lost 3 bases and the J gene lost 2 bases, with 11 bases spanning the gap. Germline V CDR1 and CDR2: MNHNS, SASEGT. The CDR3 runs to 14 residues.

V and J are TRBV6-1 and TRBJ2-7; D gene unclear. This receptor was taken from an adult with mismatch repair-deficient cancer. Specimen: peripheral blood, collected about 4.5 months after starting pembrolizumab. The CDR3 here is CASSDFELTYEQYF. The CDR3 DNA reads TGTGCCAGCAGTGACTTTGAGTTGACCTACGAGCAGTACTTC.